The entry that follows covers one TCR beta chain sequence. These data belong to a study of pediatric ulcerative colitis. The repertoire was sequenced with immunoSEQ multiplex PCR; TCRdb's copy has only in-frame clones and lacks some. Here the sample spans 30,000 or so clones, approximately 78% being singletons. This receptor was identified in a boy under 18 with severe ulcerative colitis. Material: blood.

In nucleotides, the CDR3 is TGCGCCAGCAGCCAAGTCGTCGCGCAGGGTTCCTACGAGCAGTACTTC. This gives the protein CASSQVVAQGSYEQYF. The chain combines TRBV4-3 with TRBJ2-7; D perhaps matches TRBD1 (5 bases). Trimming left V 1 base short and J 1 base short, with 14 bases between. The CDR3 spans 16 residues. CDR1 and CDR2 (germline): LGHNA, YSLEER.